Following are 31 T cell receptor beta chains from one sample sequenced in a study of blood T cell repertoires in COVID-19. The data were produced by immunoSEQ multiplex PCR, yet TCRdb's version contains in-frame clones alone and is incomplete. The sample lists about 240,000 clones, about 82% occurring once. The sequencing sample was made of peripheral blood. Receptors were obtained from a man of 80 years or more with acute or convalescent COVID-19.

This clone has just a few counts. The rearrangement links TRBV28 to TRBJ1-2; D not certain. Germline loops: CDR1 MDHEN, CDR2 SYDVKM. Trimming left V 2 bases short and J 2 bases short, with 12 bases between. The CDR3 extends over 15 amino acids. The CDR3 bases are TGTGCCAGCAGTTTAGAGGGCCCCGGCAACTATGGCTACACCTTC. It encodes CASSLEGPGNYGYTF.

The CDR3 DNA reads TGTGCCAGCAGTTTATTAGTGGGGGCGGCGCATGGCTACACCTTC. Translating it yields CASSLLVGAAHGYTF. This sequence joins TRBV28 and TRBJ1-2; tentatively, D is TRBD1 (6 bases). CDR3 length: 15 residues. Between the trimmed V and J ends, which lost 1 base and 6 bases, there was a span of 15 bases. CDR1 and CDR2 (germline): MDHEN, SYDVKM.

The CDR3 region is CASSFQVWGAGNTIYF. In DNA form, the CDR3 reads TGTGCCAGCAGTTTTCAAGTTTGGGGGGCTGGAAACACCATATATTTT. V gene TRBV6-5 combines with J gene TRBJ1-3, with D possibly matching TRBD1 (5 bases). Trimming removed 4 bases from V and 2 bases from J, with 15 bases in between. The CDR3 spans 16 residues. Germline-derived CDR1 and CDR2 are MNHEY and SVGAGI.

The DNA of the CDR3 is TGTGCCAGCAGCGGGCGAAATTCGGGGGACCTCCACTTT. It codes for CASSGRNSGDLHF. The chain employs TRBV7-6 and TRBJ1-6; TRBD1 is a possible D gene (5 bases). Germline V gives CDR1 SGHVS, CDR2 FNYEAQ. There are 13 residues in the CDR3. The V end lost 5 bases, the J end lost 15 bases, and 17 bases lay between the germline ends.

J is TRBJ1-5 and V is TRBV18; 9 positions match TRBD1. This CDR3 is 16 amino acids long. V lost 3 bases, J lost 6 bases, and 9 bases stayed unmatched. The V gene's germline CDR1 is KGHSH and CDR2 LQKENI. The CDR3 reads CASSPPGQGLSQPQHF. In nucleotides, the CDR3 is TGTGCCAGCTCACCCCCGGGACAGGGCTTGAGTCAGCCCCAGCATTTT.

The rearrangement joins TRBV9 to TRBJ2-7, with D perhaps TRBD2 (5 bases). V gave up 0 bases and J gave up 7 bases, with 8 bases separating them. CDR1 is SGDLS, CDR2 YYNGEE, per germline. CDR3 length: 12 amino acids. CDR3 bases: TGTGCCAGCAGCGTAGGAACGGGGGAGCAGTACTTC. It specifies CASSVGTGEQYF.

The chain is built from TRBV6-4 and TRBJ2-5; no firm D call. V was shortened by 11 bases and J by 6 bases, with 13 bases between the two germline ends. CDR1 and CDR2 from the germline V gene are MRHNA and SNTAGT. The CDR3 runs 11 residues. DNA of the CDR3: TGTGCCGAGACTGGAGTGAAGACCCAGTACTTC. Its protein product is CAETGVKTQYF.

This chain uses TRBV5-4 with TRBJ1-1, with unresolved D. Deletions cut 1 base from V and 5 bases from J, with 15 bases between. Germline CDR1 SGHNT, CDR2 YYREEE (reference sequence). The length of the CDR3 is 15 residues. The chain's CDR3 is CASSLIGARLTEAFF. CDR3 DNA: TGTGCCAGCAGCTTGATAGGCGCTCGACTAACTGAAGCTTTCTTT.

The chain employs TRBV28 and TRBJ2-4; no definite D call. The germline V gene has CDR1 MDHEN and CDR2 SYDVKM. The V and J ends lost 6 bases and 0 bases respectively, with 18 bases between them. The CDR3 is 17 amino acids. In nucleotides, the CDR3 is TGTGCCAGCAGCCGTATTCAGACACTGATAGCCAAAAACATTCAGTACTTC. It encodes CASSRIQTLIAKNIQYF.

This chain links TRBV19 with TRBJ1-5, with 9 bases aligning to TRBD1. Trimming took 5 bases from V and 3 from J; bases not matched to a gene: 5. From germline, CDR1 is LNHDA and CDR2 SQIVND (reference sequence). This CDR3 region has 15 residues. In DNA form, the CDR3 reads TGTGCCAGTAGTGGGGACAGGGTGGTCAATCAGCCCCAGCATTTT. Translated, it gives CASSGDRVVNQPQHF.

This clone was recorded once. Within the sample, other DNA sequences also encode this same CDR3. CDR3 in amino acids: CSVEQGTDTQYF. The CDR3 bases are TGCAGCGTTGAACAGGGCACAGATACGCAGTATTTT. This chain links TRBV29-1 with TRBJ2-3; D is uncertain. This CDR3 has 12 amino acids. Per the germline V gene, CDR1 is SQVTM and CDR2 is ANQGSEA. V gave up 2 bases and J gave up 1 base, with 4 bases separating them.

V usage is TRBV4-1 and J usage is TRBJ1-1, with TRBD1 matching over 9 bases. The length of the CDR3 is 17 residues. Germline CDR1 reads MGHRA; CDR2 reads YSYEKL. J was trimmed by 0 bases and V by 4 bases; bases with no gene match: 9. As DNA, the CDR3 is TGCGCCAGCAGCCTGAGTACAGGGGGCGAGTTGAACACTGAAGCTTTCTTT. The encoded protein is CASSLSTGGELNTEAFF.

V usage is TRBV11-3 and J usage is TRBJ2-5; D is perhaps TRBD2 (6 bases). Germline loops: CDR1 SGHNT, CDR2 YENEEA. V shed 5 bases and J shed 1 base, with 8 bases lying between them. This CDR3 region has 13 residues. For the CDR3, the DNA is TGTGCCAGCAGCAGGGGACTCCAAGAGACCCAGTACTTC. This encodes CASSRGLQETQYF.

The chain is built from TRBV5-6 and TRBJ2-7; 7 bases fit TRBD1. V shed 3 bases and J 2 bases; nucleotides not matched to a gene: 8. This CDR3 has 15 residues. The germline V gene has CDR1 SGHDT and CDR2 YYEEEE. The CDR3 protein is CASSSPGQTTYEQYF. DNA for the CDR3: TGTGCCAGCAGCTCTCCGGGACAGACGACCTACGAGCAGTACTTC.

This rearrangement joins TRBV18 to TRBJ1-1, with 7 nucleotides matching TRBD1. V lost 4 bases to trimming and J lost 4 bases; unmatched junction nucleotides: 6. The CDR3 consists of 14 residues. The V gene's germline CDR1 is KGHSH and CDR2 LQKENI. CDR3 DNA sequence: TGTGCCAGCTCACTGACGGACAGGAGCACTGAAGCTTTCTTT. Protein product: CASSLTDRSTEAFF.

The V gene is TRBV5-4, the J gene TRBJ1-4; 9 bases fit TRBD1. The CDR3 contains 15 residues. The germline CDR1 and CDR2 sequences are SGHNT and YYREEE (reference sequence). The ends lost 4 bases at V and 5 bases at J; junction bases unmatched: 6. CDR3 sequence (DNA): TGTGCCAGCAGCCCCGGACAGGGGAGAAATGAAAAACTGTTTTTT. Protein product: CASSPGQGRNEKLFF.

The chain combines TRBV29-1 with TRBJ1-1; TRBD1 is a possible D gene (5 bases). Germline lookup yields CDR1 SQVTM and CDR2 ANQGSEA. CDR3 length equals 13 residues. Trimming took 7 bases from V and 0 from J, leaving 12 bases between them. The CDR3 loop is CSGAGRMNTEAFF. CDR3 DNA: TGCAGCGGCGCGGGACGGATGAACACTGAAGCTTTCTTT.

The chain combines TRBV15 with TRBJ2-5, with 9 bases aligning to TRBD2. The CDR3 sequence is 15 residues long. In germline, CDR1 is LNHNV, CDR2 YYDKDF (reference sequence). J was trimmed by 2 bases and V by 4 bases; bases with no gene match: 5. CDR3 in DNA: TGTGCCACCAGCACTTCTAGCGGGGCTCAAGAGACCCAGTACTTC. Its protein product is CATSTSSGAQETQYF.

The chain is built from TRBV7-9 and TRBJ1-2, with a weak D call TRBD1 (5 bases). The CDR3 is made up of 14 amino acids. V dropped 1 base and J dropped 7 bases, with 13 bases sitting between them. Germline V gene sequence: CDR1 SEHNR, CDR2 FQNEAQ (reference sequence). CDR3 coding DNA: TGTGCCAGCAGCTTAGAGTATGGGGCTATTGGCTACACCTTC. Its protein is CASSLEYGAIGYTF.

The chain uses TRBV9 and TRBJ2-3; the D is unclear. V was trimmed by 0 bases and J by 4 bases, leaving 9 bases between them. The CDR3 is 14 residues long. Per germline, CDR1 SGDLS and CDR2 YYNGEE. The chain's CDR3 is CASSVARQADTQYF. The CDR3 coding sequence is TGTGCCAGCAGCGTAGCCAGGCAGGCAGATACGCAGTATTTT.

CDR3 DNA sequence: TGTGCCAGCAGTTCGGTTACAGATACGCAGTATTTT. This codes for CASSSVTDTQYF. The genes are TRBV6-5 and TRBJ2-3; D uncertain. Germline V gives CDR1 MNHEY, CDR2 SVGAGI. Trimming removed 4 bases from V and 3 bases from J, with 5 bases in between. The CDR3 has 12 amino acids.

J is TRBJ2-7 and V is TRBV18; D possibly corresponds to TRBD1 (5 bases). The germline CDR1 and CDR2 sequences are KGHSH and LQKENI. Trimming left V 6 bases short and J 5 bases short, with 11 bases between. This CDR3 is 12 amino acids long. CDR3 amino acids: CASSTQGNEQYF. The CDR3 nucleotides read TGTGCCAGCTCCACCCAGGGTAACGAGCAGTACTTC.

This chain links TRBV28 with TRBJ1-1; no clear D. The germline V and J ends were trimmed by 3 bases and 3 bases, with 8 bases remaining between them. Looked up from germline, CDR1 is MDHEN and CDR2 is SYDVKM. This CDR3 is built from 13 residues. CDR3 sequence: CASSFNPDTEAFF. DNA for the CDR3: TGTGCCAGCAGTTTTAATCCGGACACTGAAGCTTTCTTT.

This clone came up a few times. This chain joins TRBV11-2 and TRBJ1-1, with D hard to call. The CDR3 covers 15 residues. Germline lookup yields CDR1 SGHAT and CDR2 FQNNGV. V lost 0 bases, J lost 0 bases, and 8 bases lay in between. This chain's CDR3 is CASSLDSAVNTEAFF. For the CDR3, the DNA is TGTGCCAGCAGCTTAGACAGTGCGGTGAACACTGAAGCTTTCTTT.

This clone has only a few counts. The V gene is TRBV19, the J gene TRBJ1-1; 7 bases map to TRBD1. This CDR3 spans 15 amino acids. After removal of 4 bases from V and 5 bases from J, the junction contained 10 bases not matched to a gene. Germline V gene sequence: CDR1 LNHDA, CDR2 SQIVND (reference sequence). Written as DNA, the CDR3 is TGTGCCAGTAGTAGCCTAAGGGGGCGTTCAACTGAAGCTTTCTTT. Amino acids: CASSSLRGRSTEAFF. The complete variable domain, with remaining parts taken from reference TRBV19 and TRBJ1-1, reads DGGITQSPKYLFRKEGQNVTLSCEQNLNHDAMYWYRQDPGQGLRLIYYSQIVNDFQKGDIAEGYSVSREKKESFPLTVTSAQKNPTAFYLCASSSLRGRSTEAFFGQGTRLTVV.

V usage is TRBV25-1 and J usage is TRBJ2-1, with TRBD2 matching 7 bases. Germline-derived CDR1 and CDR2 are MGHDK and SYGVNS. CDR3 length: 16 residues. Trimming removed 3 bases from V and 8 bases from J; junction bases left unmatched: 13. CDR3 bases: TGTGCCAGCAGTGATCCGGGGAGGGGAGGGGAGTATGAGCAGTTCTTC. Its translation: CASSDPGRGGEYEQFF.

V gene TRBV18 combines with J gene TRBJ1-1, with D hard to call. Germline CDR1 KGHSH, CDR2 LQKENI. V gave up 3 bases and J gave up 0 bases, with 17 bases separating them. The CDR3 consists of 17 residues. CDR3 in amino acids: CASSPSLPGRLNTEAFF. CDR3 sequence (DNA): TGTGCCAGCTCACCGAGTTTGCCGGGAAGGTTGAACACTGAAGCTTTCTTT.

J is TRBJ2-5 and V is TRBV12-3 or TRBV12-4; 9 bases are a match to TRBD1. This CDR3 spans 11 amino acids. The CDR3 nucleotides are TGTGGGGGGACAGGGACAGAGACCCAGTACTTC. Translating gives CGGTGTETQYF.

The V and J genes are TRBV7-3 and TRBJ2-5; D perhaps matches TRBD1 (6 bases). The CDR3 extends over 13 amino acids. Germline V gene data show CDR1 as SGHTA and CDR2 as FQGTGA. The V gene lost 5 bases and the J gene lost 4 bases, with 11 bases spanning the gap. DNA of the CDR3: TGTGCCAGCAGCCTAGACAGGCGAGAGACCCAGTACTTC. Protein product: CASSLDRRETQYF.

The chain is built from TRBV5-6 and TRBJ2-7; D remains unclear. The CDR3 runs to 13 residues. CDR1 and CDR2 (germline): SGHDT, YYEEEE. V gave up 0 bases and J gave up 2 bases, with 6 bases separating them. CDR3 loop: CASSLVGPYEQYF. The CDR3 DNA reads as TGTGCCAGCAGCTTGGTTGGCCCCTACGAGCAGTACTTC. Together with reference TRBV5-6 and TRBJ2-7, the CDR3 gives the full variable domain: DAGVTQSPTHLIKTRGQQVTLRCSPKSGHDTVSWYQQALGQGPQFIFQYYEEEERQRGNFPDRFSGHQFPNYSSELNVNALLLGDSALYLCASSLVGPYEQYFGPGTRLTVT.

The chain has TRBV2 and TRBJ1-5; 9 bases agree with TRBD1. The length of the CDR3 is 15 residues. With 5 bases clipped from V and 6 bases from J, the junction kept 8 bases outside the gene matches. Germline CDR1 is SNHLY and CDR2 is FYNNEI. The chain's CDR3 is CASSSGTGRTQPQHF. CDR3 in DNA: TGTGCCAGCAGTTCAGGGACAGGGAGGACTCAGCCCCAGCATTTT.